A selection of T cell receptor beta chains follows, all from one sample in a study of blood T cell repertoires in COVID-19. Profiling relied on immunoSEQ multiplex PCR, and the TCRdb table lists in-frame clones only, not all of them. Of 90,000 to 150,000 clones listed, approximately 80% were seen once; the top ten hold about 12%. The sample taken for sequencing was peripheral blood. Receptors originate from a human donor in a cohort sampled during active COVID-19. CDR3s include the opening cysteine and the closing phenylalanine or tryptophan. The order of the fields is V gene, CDR3 length, J gene, D gene, clone size, CDR3 protein, CDR3 DNA. The D gene is left open where the match is weak. Clone size is given for some rows only: seen once, a few or many times, or a class if the clone is expanded.

>TRBV7-9|15|TRBJ1-1|.|few
CASSAPVGRDTEAFF
TGTGCCAGCAGCGCCCCAGTGGGGAGGGACACTGAAGCTTTCTTT
>TRBV19|14|TRBJ1-5|.|.
CASSHQGGPQPQHF
TGTGCCAGTAGTCATCAGGGCGGCCCTCAGCCCCAGCATTTT
>TRBV6-5|16|TRBJ2-6|.|.
CASSYSSNSGANVLTF
TGTGCCAGCAGTTACTCATCAAACTCTGGGGCCAACGTCCTGACTTTC
>TRBV4-1|16|TRBJ1-6|.|once
CASSQDPTGPGSPLHF
TGCGCCAGCAGCCAAGACCCGACAGGCCCTGGGTCACCCCTCCACTTT
>TRBV10-2|11|TRBJ1-1|.|few
CASTGGGHRFF
TGCGCCAGCACGGGGGGGGGCCACCGCTTCTTT
>TRBV18|14|TRBJ1-5|.|.
CASSATGFNQPQHF
TGTGCCAGCTCAGCAACAGGGTTTAATCAGCCCCAGCATTTT
>TRBV4-1|16|TRBJ2-1|TRBD2|.
CASSQGVGTTYNEQFF
TGCGCCAGCAGCCAAGGCGTCGGGACTACCTACAATGAGCAGTTCTTC
>TRBV11-2|15|TRBJ2-1|TRBD2|.
CASSLGGGSVYEQFF
TGTGCCAGCAGCTTGGGGGGGGGATCCGTCTATGAGCAGTTCTTC
>TRBV5-4|13|TRBJ2-7|.|few
CASSLGRFYEQYF
TGTGCCAGCAGCTTGGGGCGGTTCTACGAGCAGTACTTC
>TRBV10-3|16|TRBJ1-2|.|.
CAISDKGQSKGDGYTF
TGTGCCATCAGTGATAAAGGACAGTCAAAGGGAGATGGCTACACCTTC
>TRBV15|15|TRBJ1-1|.|.
CATSRDAGANTEAFF
TGTGCCACCAGCAGAGATGCGGGGGCGAACACTGAAGCTTTCTTT
>TRBV4-1|14|TRBJ2-1|.|.
CASSNLGSYNEQFF
TGCGCCAGCAGCAATCTAGGCTCCTACAATGAGCAGTTCTTC
>TRBV18|16|TRBJ1-2|.|few
CASSPPGLGGTYGYTF
TGTGCCAGCTCACCACCGGGACTAGGGGGGACCTATGGCTACACCTTC
>TRBV19|14|TRBJ1-2|TRBD1|once
CASTSGQGPYSYTF
TGTGCCAGTACCTCGGGACAGGGCCCCTATAGCTACACCTTC
>TRBV7-8|15|TRBJ1-2|TRBD1|.
CASSSDRGRNYGYTF
TGTGCCAGCAGCTCAGACAGGGGGAGGAACTATGGCTACACCTTC
>TRBV15|12|TRBJ1-1|.|.
CATSNEGTEAFF
TGTGCCACCAGCAATGAGGGCACTGAAGCTTTCTTT
>TRBV2|11|TRBJ2-1|.|once
CASTRDNEQFF
TGTGCCAGCACAAGAGACAATGAGCAGTTCTTC
>TRBV2|13|TRBJ1-5|.|few
CASAGGGNQPQHF
TGTGCCAGCGCCGGGGGGGGCAATCAGCCCCAGCATTTT
>TRBV7-2|15|TRBJ2-7|TRBD2|.
CASSSYTSGGDEQYF
TGTGCCAGCAGCTCCTACACTAGCGGGGGAGACGAGCAGTACTTC
>TRBV12-3/TRBV12-4|13|TRBJ1-2|TRBD1|.
CASSRQGARGYTF
TGTGCCAGCAGCCGACAGGGGGCGCGGGGCTACACCTTC
>TRBV6-6|18|TRBJ1-4|TRBD1|few
CASSPERDRGSANEKLFF
TGTGCCAGCAGTCCAGAGAGGGACAGGGGGTCGGCTAATGAAAAACTGTTTTTT
>TRBV5-1|15|TRBJ1-6|.|.
CASSLVGGRYSPLHF
TGCGCCAGCAGCTTGGTTGGGGGCAGATATTCACCCCTCCACTTT
>TRBV5-1|15|TRBJ1-5|TRBD1|.
CASSLRGDSGQPQHF
TGCGCCAGCAGCTTGAGAGGGGACAGTGGGCAGCCCCAGCATTTT
>TRBV6-2/TRBV6-3|13|TRBJ2-7|.|.
CASSWIDRDWEYF
TGTGCCAGCAGTTGGATCGACAGGGACTGGGAGTACTTC
>TRBV6-6|14|TRBJ2-3|.|.
CASSYLTTPYTQYF
TGTGCCAGCAGTTACTTGACAACCCCTTATACGCAGTATTTT
>TRBV7-2|13|TRBJ2-3|.|.
CASSPTYTDTQYF
TGTGCCAGCAGTCCTACTTACACAGATACGCAGTATTTT
>TRBV24-1|14|TRBJ1-2|TRBD1|.
CATSPAGTGLGYTF
TGTGCCACCAGTCCAGCCGGGACAGGGCTTGGCTACACCTTC
>TRBV11-2|17|TRBJ2-3|TRBD2|.
CASSTPDSGSGTDTQYF
TGTGCCAGCAGTACACCAGATAGCGGGTCCGGCACAGATACGCAGTATTTT
>TRBV19|12|TRBJ2-1|.|once
CASSGAYNEQFF
TGTGCCAGTAGCGGGGCCTACAATGAGCAGTTCTTC
>TRBV4-1|18|TRBJ2-1|TRBD2|once
CASSPRWNSGGQYNEQFF
TGCGCCAGCAGCCCACGCTGGAATAGCGGGGGGCAGTACAATGAGCAGTTCTTC
>TRBV6-5|14|TRBJ1-1|.|.
CASSYGEQGAEAFF
TGTGCCAGCAGTTACGGGGAACAGGGCGCTGAAGCTTTCTTT
>TRBV2|15|TRBJ1-4|TRBD1|.
CASSRDSGFNEKLFF
TGTGCCAGCAGTCGGGACAGCGGATTTAATGAAAAACTGTTTTTT
>TRBV6-5|12|TRBJ2-1|.|once
CASSLASNEQFF
TGTGCCAGCAGTCTCGCGTCCAATGAGCAGTTCTTC
>TRBV3-1/TRBV3-2|18|TRBJ2-5|TRBD2|.
CASSQDFGLAGAQETQYF
TGTGCCAGCAGCCAAGATTTTGGTCTAGCGGGGGCTCAAGAGACCCAGTACTTC
>TRBV2|15|TRBJ2-2|TRBD1|.
CASSGYRGKTGELFF
TGTGCCAGCAGTGGGTACAGGGGGAAAACCGGGGAGCTGTTTTTT
>TRBV5-1|14|TRBJ1-1|.|.
CASRPQGGGTEAFF
TGCGCCAGCAGACCACAGGGCGGGGGAACTGAAGCTTTCTTT
>TRBV19|14|TRBJ1-2|.|.
CASSIGAGPYGYTF
TGTGCCAGTAGTATAGGGGCAGGCCCCTATGGCTACACCTTC
>TRBV11-2|15|TRBJ2-7|.|.
CASSLVGGQSYEQYF
TGTGCCAGCAGCTTAGTAGGTGGACAGTCCTACGAGCAGTACTTC
>TRBV5-1|14|TRBJ2-1|TRBD2|.
CASSLGLAGDEQFF
TGCGCCAGCAGCTTGGGACTAGCGGGCGATGAGCAGTTCTTC
>TRBV6-5|13|TRBJ1-5|.|.
CASSVSPGWPQHF
TGTGCCAGCAGCGTAAGCCCCGGGTGGCCCCAGCATTTT
>TRBV5-4|14|TRBJ2-5|TRBD1|.
CASSLSTGRETQYF
TGTGCCAGCAGTCTCTCGACAGGGCGAGAGACCCAGTACTTC
>TRBV20-1|15|TRBJ2-4|.|few
CSASLPQGSDNIQYF
TGCAGTGCTAGTTTGCCCCAGGGGTCGGATAACATTCAGTACTTC
>TRBV19|15|TRBJ1-1|.|.
CASSSPGHPNTEAFF
TGTGCCAGTAGTAGCCCGGGACACCCGAACACTGAAGCTTTCTTT